This TCR beta chain appears in the sequencing data of a study of T cell responses to AZD1222 COVID-19 vaccine. Trimming removed 2 bases from V and 1 base from J; junction bases left unmatched: 1. Germline CDR1 and CDR2: GTSNPN and SVGIG (reference sequence). This CDR3 region has 13 residues. On this clone itself: Its antigen is undetermined.

Study conclusions and caveats: Regions 160-218 and 743-854 held dominance among vaccine-associated CD4 TCRs, which spanned spike. Nearly half of the spike-specific TCRs reportedly recognize variant regions that carry no mutations. Donors were chiefly white British, with a greater number of females, and clonal diversity was perhaps underestimated.

The data were produced by immunoSEQ multiplex PCR, yet TCRdb's version contains in-frame clones alone and is incomplete. Found here are 75,000 to 85,000 clones, 90% of them singletons; the top ten hold 4.2%. This TCR came from an adult in good health. This chain links TRBV30 with TRBJ1-2; 7 nucleotides line up with TRBD1. The material sequenced was peripheral blood, taken on day 0 of AZD1222 vaccination. CDR3 in amino acids: CAWSTGDNYGYTF. For the CDR3, the DNA is TGTGCCTGGAGTACAGGGGATAACTATGGCTACACCTTC.